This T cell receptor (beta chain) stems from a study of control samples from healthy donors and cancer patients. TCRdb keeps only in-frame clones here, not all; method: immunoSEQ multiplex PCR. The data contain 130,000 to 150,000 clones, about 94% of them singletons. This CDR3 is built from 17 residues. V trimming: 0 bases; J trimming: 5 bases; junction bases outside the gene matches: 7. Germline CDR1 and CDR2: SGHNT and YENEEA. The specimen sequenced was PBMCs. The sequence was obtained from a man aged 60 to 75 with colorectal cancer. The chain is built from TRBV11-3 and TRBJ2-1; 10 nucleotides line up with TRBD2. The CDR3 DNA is TGTGCCAGCAGCTTAGATAGCGGGGGGCTGCACCACAATGAGCAGTTCTTC. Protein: CASSLDSGGLHHNEQFF.